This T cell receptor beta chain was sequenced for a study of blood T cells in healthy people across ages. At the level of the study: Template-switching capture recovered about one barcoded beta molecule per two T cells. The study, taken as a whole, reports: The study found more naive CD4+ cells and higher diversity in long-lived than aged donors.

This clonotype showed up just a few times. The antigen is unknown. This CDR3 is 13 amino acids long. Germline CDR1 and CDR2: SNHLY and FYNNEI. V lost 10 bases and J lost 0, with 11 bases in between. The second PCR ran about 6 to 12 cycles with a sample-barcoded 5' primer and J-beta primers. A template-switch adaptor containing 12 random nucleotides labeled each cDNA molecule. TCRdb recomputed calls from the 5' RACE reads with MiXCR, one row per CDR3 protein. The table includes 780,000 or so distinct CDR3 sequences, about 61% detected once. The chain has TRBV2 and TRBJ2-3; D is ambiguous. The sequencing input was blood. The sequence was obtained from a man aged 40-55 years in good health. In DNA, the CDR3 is TGTGCCACGCCCCCAGGAAGCACAGATACGCAGTATTTT. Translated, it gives CATPPGSTDTQYF.